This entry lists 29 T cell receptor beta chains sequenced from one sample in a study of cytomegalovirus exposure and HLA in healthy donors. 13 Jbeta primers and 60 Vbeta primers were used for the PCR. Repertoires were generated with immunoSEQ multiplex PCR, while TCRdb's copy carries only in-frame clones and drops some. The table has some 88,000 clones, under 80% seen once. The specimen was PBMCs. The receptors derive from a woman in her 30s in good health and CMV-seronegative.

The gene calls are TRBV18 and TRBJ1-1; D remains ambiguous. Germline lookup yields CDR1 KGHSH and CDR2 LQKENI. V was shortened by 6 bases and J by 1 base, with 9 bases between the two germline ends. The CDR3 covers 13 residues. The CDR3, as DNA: TGTGCCAGCTCGAAGGAGCAGAACACTGAAGCTTTCTTT. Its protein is CASSKEQNTEAFF.

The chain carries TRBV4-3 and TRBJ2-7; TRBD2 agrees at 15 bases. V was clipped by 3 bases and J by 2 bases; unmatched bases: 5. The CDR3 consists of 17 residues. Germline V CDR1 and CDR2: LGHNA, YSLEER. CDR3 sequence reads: CASSQGGLAGGTYEQYF. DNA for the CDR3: TGCGCCAGCAGCCAGGGGGGACTAGCGGGGGGAACCTACGAGCAGTACTTC.

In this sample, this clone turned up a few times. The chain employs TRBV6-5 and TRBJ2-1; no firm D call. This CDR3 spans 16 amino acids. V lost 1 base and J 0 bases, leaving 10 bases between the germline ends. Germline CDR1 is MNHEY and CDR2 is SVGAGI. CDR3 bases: TGTGCCAGCAGTTACTATGTGAGTGTCTCCTACAATGAGCAGTTCTTC. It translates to CASSYYVSVSYNEQFF.

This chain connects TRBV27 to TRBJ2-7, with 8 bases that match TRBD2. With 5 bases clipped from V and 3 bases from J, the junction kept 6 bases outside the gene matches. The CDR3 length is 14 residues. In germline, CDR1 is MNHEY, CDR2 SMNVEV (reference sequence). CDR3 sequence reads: CASSTTSGNYEQYF. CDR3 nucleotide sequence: TGTGCCAGCAGTACAACTAGCGGCAACTACGAGCAGTACTTC.

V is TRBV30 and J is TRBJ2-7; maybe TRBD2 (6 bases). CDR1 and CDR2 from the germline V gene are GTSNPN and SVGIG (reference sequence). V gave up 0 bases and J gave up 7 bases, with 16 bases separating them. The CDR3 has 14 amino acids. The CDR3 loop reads CAWSVGGSGREQYF. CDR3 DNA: TGTGCCTGGAGTGTTGGGGGGTCCGGAAGAGAGCAGTACTTC.

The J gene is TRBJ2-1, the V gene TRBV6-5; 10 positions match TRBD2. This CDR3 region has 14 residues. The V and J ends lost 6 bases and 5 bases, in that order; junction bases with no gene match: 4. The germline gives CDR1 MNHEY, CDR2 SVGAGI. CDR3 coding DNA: TGTGCCAGCAGGCCGGGACTAGCGAACAATGAGCAGTTCTTC. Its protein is CASRPGLANNEQFF.

This CDR3 is CASSLGLANEQYF. CDR3 DNA sequence: TGTGCCAGCAGCTTGGGCCTAGCGAACGAGCAGTACTTC. The chain joins TRBV5-4 to TRBJ2-7, with D possibly matching TRBD2 (6 bases). The germline gives CDR1 SGHNT, CDR2 YYREEE (reference sequence). The V gene lost 0 bases and the J gene lost 5 bases, with 9 bases spanning the gap. CDR3 length: 13 amino acids.

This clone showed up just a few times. CDR3 loop: CASSLGPLYEQYF. The CDR3 nucleotides read TGTGCCAGCAGCTTAGGGCCCCTTTACGAGCAGTACTTC. This chain connects TRBV11-2 to TRBJ2-7; D not resolved. V lost 1 base and J 4 bases, leaving 8 bases between the germline ends. Germline assignment: CDR1 SGHAT and CDR2 FQNNGV. The CDR3 has 13 amino acids.

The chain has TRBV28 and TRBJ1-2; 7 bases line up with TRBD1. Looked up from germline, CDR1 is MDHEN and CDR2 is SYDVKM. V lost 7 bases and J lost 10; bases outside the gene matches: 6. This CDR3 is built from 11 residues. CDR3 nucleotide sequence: TGTGCCAGCACCTCAGGACAGGTCTACACCTTC. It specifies CASTSGQVYTF.

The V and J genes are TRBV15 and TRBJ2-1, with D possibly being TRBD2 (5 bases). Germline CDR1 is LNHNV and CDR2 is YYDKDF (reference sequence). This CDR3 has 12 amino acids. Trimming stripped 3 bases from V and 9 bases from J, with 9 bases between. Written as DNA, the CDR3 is TGTGCCACCAGCAGGACTATCGGTGAGCAGTTCTTC. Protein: CATSRTIGEQFF.

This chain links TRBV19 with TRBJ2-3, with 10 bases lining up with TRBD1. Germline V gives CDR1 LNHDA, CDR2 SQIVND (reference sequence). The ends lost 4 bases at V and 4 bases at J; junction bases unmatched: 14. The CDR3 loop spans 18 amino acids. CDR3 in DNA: TGTGCCAGTAGTAACTCCATACTCGGGACAGGGGTCCCAGATACGCAGTATTTT. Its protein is CASSNSILGTGVPDTQYF.

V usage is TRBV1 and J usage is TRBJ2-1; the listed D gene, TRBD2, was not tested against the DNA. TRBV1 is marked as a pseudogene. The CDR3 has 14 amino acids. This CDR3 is CTSSLSGVGDEQFF. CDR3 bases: TGCACCAGCAGCCTGAGCGGGGTGGGCGATGAGCAGTTCTTC.

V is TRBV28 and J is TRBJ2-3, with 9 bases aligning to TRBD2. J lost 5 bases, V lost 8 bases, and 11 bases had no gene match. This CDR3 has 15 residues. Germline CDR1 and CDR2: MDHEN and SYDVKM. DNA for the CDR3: TGTGCCAGCTCCCTCGGGACTAGCTTTCAAGATACGCAGTATTTT. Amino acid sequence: CASSLGTSFQDTQYF.

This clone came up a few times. CDR3 in DNA: TGTGCCAGCAGCTTCGGGACAGGAGTCTATGGCTACACCTTC. It codes for CASSFGTGVYGYTF. The chain uses TRBV7-2 and TRBJ1-2, with TRBD1 matching over 8 bases. CDR3 size: 14 residues. Germline V gene data show CDR1 as SGHTA and CDR2 as FQGNSA. The V gene end was trimmed by 3 bases and the J gene end by 4 bases; junction bases not matched to a gene: 4.

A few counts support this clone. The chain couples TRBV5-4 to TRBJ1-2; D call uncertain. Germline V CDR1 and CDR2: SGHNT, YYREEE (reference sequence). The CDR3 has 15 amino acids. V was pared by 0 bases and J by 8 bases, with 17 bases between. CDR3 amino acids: CASSLEPGSIRGYTF. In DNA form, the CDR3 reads TGTGCCAGCAGCTTGGAGCCGGGATCCATAAGAGGCTACACCTTC.

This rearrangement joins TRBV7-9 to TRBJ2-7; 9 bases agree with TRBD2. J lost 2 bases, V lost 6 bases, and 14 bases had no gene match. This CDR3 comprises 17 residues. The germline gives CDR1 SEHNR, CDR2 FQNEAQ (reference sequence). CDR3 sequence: CASSLGGGRAGPYEQYF. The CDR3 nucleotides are TGTGCCAGCAGTCTCGGAGGCGGGAGGGCCGGGCCCTACGAGCAGTACTTC.

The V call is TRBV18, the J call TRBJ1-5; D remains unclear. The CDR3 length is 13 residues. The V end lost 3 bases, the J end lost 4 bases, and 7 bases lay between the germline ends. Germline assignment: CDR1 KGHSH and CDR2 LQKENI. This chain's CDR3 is CASSPLVNQPQHF. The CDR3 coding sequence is TGTGCCAGCTCACCTTTAGTGAATCAGCCCCAGCATTTT.

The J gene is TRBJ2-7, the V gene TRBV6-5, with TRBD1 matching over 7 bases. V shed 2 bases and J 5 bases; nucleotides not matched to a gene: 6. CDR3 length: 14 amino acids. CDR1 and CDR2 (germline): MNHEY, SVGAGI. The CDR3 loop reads CASSYRSRGNEQYF. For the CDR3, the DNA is TGTGCCAGCAGTTACCGGAGCAGGGGGAACGAGCAGTACTTC.

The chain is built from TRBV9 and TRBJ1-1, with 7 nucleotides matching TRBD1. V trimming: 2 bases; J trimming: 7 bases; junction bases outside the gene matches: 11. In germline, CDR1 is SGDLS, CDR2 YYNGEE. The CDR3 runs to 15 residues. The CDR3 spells CASSVGPDRSLEAFF. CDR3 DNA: TGTGCCAGCAGCGTGGGTCCGGACAGGAGTCTTGAAGCTTTCTTT.

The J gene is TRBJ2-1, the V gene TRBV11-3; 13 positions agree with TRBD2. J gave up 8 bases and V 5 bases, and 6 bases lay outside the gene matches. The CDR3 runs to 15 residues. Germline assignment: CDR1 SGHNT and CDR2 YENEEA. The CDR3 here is CASSPGTSGIHEQFF. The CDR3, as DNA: TGTGCCAGCAGCCCCGGGACTAGCGGGATTCATGAGCAGTTCTTC.

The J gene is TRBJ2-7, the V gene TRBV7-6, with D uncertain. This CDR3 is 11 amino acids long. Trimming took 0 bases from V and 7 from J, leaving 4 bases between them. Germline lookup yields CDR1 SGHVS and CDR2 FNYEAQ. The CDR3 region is CASSLAGEQYF. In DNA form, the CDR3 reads TGTGCCAGCAGCTTAGCCGGTGAGCAGTACTTC.

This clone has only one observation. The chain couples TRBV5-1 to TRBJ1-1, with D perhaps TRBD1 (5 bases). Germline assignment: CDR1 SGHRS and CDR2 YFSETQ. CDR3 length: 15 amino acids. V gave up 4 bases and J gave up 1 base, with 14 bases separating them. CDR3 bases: TGCGCCAGCAGCGAGGCCCTGGGGGGGAACACTGAAGCTTTCTTT. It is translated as CASSEALGGNTEAFF.

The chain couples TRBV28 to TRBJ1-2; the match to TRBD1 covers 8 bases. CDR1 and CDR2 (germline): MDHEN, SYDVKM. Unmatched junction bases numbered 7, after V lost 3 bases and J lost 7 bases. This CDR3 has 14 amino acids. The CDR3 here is CASSLSDRVAGYTF. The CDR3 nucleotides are TGTGCCAGCAGTTTGTCGGACAGGGTCGCTGGCTACACCTTC.

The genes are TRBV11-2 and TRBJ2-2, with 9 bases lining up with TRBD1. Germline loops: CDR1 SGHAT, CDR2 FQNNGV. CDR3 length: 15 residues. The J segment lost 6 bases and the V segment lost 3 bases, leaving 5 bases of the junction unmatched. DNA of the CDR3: TGTGCCAGCAGCTTCCCTGGACAGGGGTCCGGGGAGCTGTTTTTT. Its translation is CASSFPGQGSGELFF.

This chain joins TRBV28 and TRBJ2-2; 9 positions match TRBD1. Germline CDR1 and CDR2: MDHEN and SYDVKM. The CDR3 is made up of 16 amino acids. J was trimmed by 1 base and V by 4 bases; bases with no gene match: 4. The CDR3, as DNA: TGTGCCAGCAGTTCCCCGGGACAGGGGAACACCGGGGAGCTGTTTTTT. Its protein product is CASSSPGQGNTGELFF. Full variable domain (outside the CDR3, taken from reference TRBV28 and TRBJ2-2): DVKVTQSSRYLVKRTGEKVFLECVQDMDHENMFWYRQDPGLGLRLIYFSYDVKMKEKGDIPEGYSVSREKKERFSLILESASTNQTSMYLCASSSPGQGNTGELFFGEGSRLTVL.

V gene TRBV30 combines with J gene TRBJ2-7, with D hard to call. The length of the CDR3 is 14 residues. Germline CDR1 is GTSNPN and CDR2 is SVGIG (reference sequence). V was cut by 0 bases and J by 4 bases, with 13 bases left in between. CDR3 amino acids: CAWSVGDGPYEQYF. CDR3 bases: TGTGCCTGGAGTGTAGGAGACGGTCCTTACGAGCAGTACTTC.

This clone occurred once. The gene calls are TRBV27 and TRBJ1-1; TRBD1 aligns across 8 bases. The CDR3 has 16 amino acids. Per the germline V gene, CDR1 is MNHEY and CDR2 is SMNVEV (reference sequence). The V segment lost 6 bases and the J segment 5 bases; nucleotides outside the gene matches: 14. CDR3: CASRTGTGFGGTEAFF. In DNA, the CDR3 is TGTGCCAGCAGGACCGGGACAGGCTTCGGAGGGACTGAAGCTTTCTTT.

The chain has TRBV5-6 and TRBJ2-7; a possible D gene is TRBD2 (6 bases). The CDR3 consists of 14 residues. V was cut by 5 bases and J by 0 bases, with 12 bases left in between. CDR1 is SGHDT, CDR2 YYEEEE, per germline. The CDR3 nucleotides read TGTGCCAGCAGGTTTCGGGGGAGCTCCTACGAGCAGTACTTC. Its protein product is CASRFRGSSYEQYF.

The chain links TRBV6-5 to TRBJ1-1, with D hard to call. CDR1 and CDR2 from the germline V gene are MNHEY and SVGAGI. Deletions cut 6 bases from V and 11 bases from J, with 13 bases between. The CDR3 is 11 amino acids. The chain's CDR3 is CASRHQAIAFF. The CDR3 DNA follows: TGTGCCAGCAGGCACCAGGCTATTGCTTTCTTT.